Below are 4 T cell receptor beta chains sequenced from a single sample in a study of tumor and adjacent non-tumor tissue in lung cancer. The template was RNA from unsorted bulk tissue. The normal lung tissue was taken more than 3 cm from the tumor edge. A modified ARM-PCR protocol with three rounds of nested PCR amplified TCRbeta. A single record per CDR3 protein comes from TCRdb applying MiXCR to the multiplex PCR reads. The sample holds 75,000 to 95,000 distinct CDR3 sequences, around 80% seen once. The source material was distant non-tumor lung tissue. The receptors here all came from a woman between 50 and 59 years old with non-small cell lung cancer.

The rearrangement joins TRBV5-4 to TRBJ1-6; D perhaps matches TRBD1 (5 bases). The CDR3 loop spans 18 amino acids. Germline V gene sequence: CDR1 SGHNT, CDR2 YYREEE (reference sequence). The ends were cut back, 1 base at V and 8 bases at J, with 22 bases in the middle. In nucleotides, the CDR3 is TGTGCCAGCAGCTTGTGGGACGGTGGGGGAAATGCGTATTCACCCCTCCACTTT. Residues: CASSLWDGGGNAYSPLHF.

As regards this clonotype: In this CDR3 the conserved last residue, phenylalanine or tryptophan, is missing, so a read error is likely. This chain links TRBV11-2 with TRBJ2-1; D is possibly TRBD1 or TRBD2 (5 bases each). Trimming stripped 3 bases from V and 9 bases from J, with 21 bases between. Germline V lookup: CDR1 SGHAT, CDR2 FQNNGV. There are 16 residues in the CDR3. This CDR3 is CASSLELGRGFTEQFL. CDR3 DNA sequence: TGTGCCAGCAGCTTGGAACTGGGACGGGGATTCACTGAGCAGTTCTTG.

Only a few counts were recorded for this clonotype. Just one base apart from a much larger clone, this may be a read error. V usage is TRBV6-1 and J usage is TRBJ1-2, with 7 bases lining up with TRBD1. The CDR3 is 11 amino acids. The germline V gene has CDR1 MNHNS and CDR2 SASEGT. The CDR3 DNA reads as TGTGCCAGCAGTGAAATAGGGGGCTGCACCTTC. This translates into CASSEIGGCTF.

A word on this clonotype: The junction and the germline gene differ at one end; a read error may be behind it. This rearrangement joins TRBV20-1 to TRBJ2-1, with 16 bases aligning to TRBD2. Germline loops: CDR1 DFQATT, CDR2 SNEGSKA (reference sequence). The CDR3 runs 16 residues. The CDR3 DNA reads as TGCAGCAGGGACGGCTGGGGACTAGCGGGAGGGAATGAACAGTTCTTC. This codes for CSRDGWGLAGGNEQFF.